A selection of T cell receptor beta chains follows, all from one sample in a study of glioma-infiltrating T cells. TCRdb reprocessed the multiplex PCR reads with MiXCR, giving one entry per CDR3 protein. Counted here are about 130,000 distinct CDR3 sequences, about 22% occurring once; the ten biggest clones make up around a quarter. The sequenced sample was glioma tissue, nonneoplastic brain tissue, or PBMCs (not recorded which). Every receptor here comes from a human donor with low-grade glioma or glioblastoma, undergoing nonglioma brain surgery, or in good health (not recorded which). CDR3s include the opening cysteine and the closing phenylalanine or tryptophan.

cdr3_length	v_call	j_call	cdr3_aa
15	TRBV18	TRBJ1-1	CASSLGQGWDTEAFF
15	TRBV7-2	TRBJ1-1	CASSLGVGVNTEAFF
13	TRBV28	TRBJ1-1	CASSVLGHTEAFF
11	TRBV7-3	TRBJ2-1	CASSSGTLQFF
17	TRBV6-1	TRBJ1-6	CASSTPGQETYNSPLHF
15	TRBV27	TRBJ1-2	CASSPLRASNYGYTF
15	TRBV12-3/TRBV12-4	TRBJ2-1	CASSQGLAGGNEQFF
14	TRBV6-1	TRBJ2-1	CASSMLVEGNEQFF
15	TRBV7-3	TRBJ2-1	CASSPRQGGYNEQFF
13	TRBV24-1	TRBJ2-5	CATSGGYQETQYF
14	TRBV6-1	TRBJ2-1	CASRQNPAYNEQFF
13	TRBV5-1	TRBJ1-1	CASTDTISAEAFF
13	TRBV2	TRBJ2-1	CASSRDSRGEQFF
15	TRBV7-2	TRBJ1-1	CASSLVGRALTEAFF
12	TRBV12-3/TRBV12-4	TRBJ1-5	CASSLQNQPQHF
17	TRBV20-1	TRBJ1-5	CNANIGAGYYSNQPQHF
17	TRBV28	TRBJ2-5	CASSFPLGTGGSETQYF
13	TRBV7-3	TRBJ2-3	CSSSFLGFDTQYF
16	TRBV7-6	TRBJ1-2	CASSLSLAAGSYGYTF
14	TRBV27	TRBJ1-2	CASSSLAGGYGYTF
17	TRBV18	TRBJ2-3	CASSPPTGNDGTDTQYF
16	TRBV7-2	TRBJ2-3	CASIPGSGLFTDTQYF